By frequency in the sample, the clone carrying this T cell receptor beta chain is medium-sized. Its antigen is not known. These data are taken from a study of CD8 T cells in ankylosing spondylitis. General study results and limits: Disease-linked clones bore a CD8+ phenotype and were relatively rare in peripheral blood.

V shed 4 bases, J shed 6 bases, and the junction held 9 bases outside the gene matches. CDR3 length equals 16 residues. CDR1 and CDR2 from the germline V gene are SGDLS and YYNGEE. One entry per CDR3 protein results from TCRdb running MiXCR on the 5' RACE reads. The sample lists more than 25,000 distinct CDR3 sequences, about 5.3% occurring once. The chain carries TRBV9 and TRBJ1-4; TRBD1 matches at 10 bases. The sequenced sample consisted of blood, either unsorted or a sorted T cell fraction (not recorded which). The sequence derives from a female donor with ankylosing spondylitis or in good health (not recorded which). The DNA of the CDR3 is TGTGCCAGCAGCACCCCGGGACAGGGGCGAGATGAAAAACTGTTTTTT. As protein: CASSTPGQGRDEKLFF.